These T cell receptor beta chains were read from a single sample in a study of T cells in Graves' hyperthyroidism and ophthalmopathy. MiXCR, applied by TCRdb to the multiplex PCR reads, yields one record per CDR3 protein. Found here are approximately 610,000 distinct CDR3 sequences, roughly 14% of them singletons; the top ten hold about 3.9%. Sequencing was carried out using blood. The receptors originated from a woman aged 40 to 55 with Graves' ophthalmopathy. Each CDR3 is given with its conserved first and last residue. The D gene is left open where the match is weak. Clone size is not always given. Where it is, it says once, few, many or a class for expanded clones.

D,V,size,J,CDR3,DNA
NA,TRBV24-1,many,TRBJ2-7,CATGDRDSYEQYF,TGTGCCACCGGGGACCGAGACTCCTACGAGCAGTACTTC
NA,TRBV11-2,NA,TRBJ1-5,CASSSDGLSNQPQHF,TGTGCCAGCAGCTCCGACGGGCTTAGCAATCAGCCCCAGCATTTT
NA,TRBV29-1,NA,TRBJ2-5,CSVHSWETQYF,TGCAGCGTCCATTCCTGGGAGACCCAGTACTTC
TRBD2,TRBV28,NA,TRBJ2-7,CASGSSGGSSYEQYF,TGTGCCAGCGGTAGTAGCGGGGGGAGCTCCTACGAGCAGTACTTC
NA,TRBV6-1,many,TRBJ1-3,CASVGLEGDIYF,TGTGCCAGCGTCGGCCTGGAGGGGGACATATATTTT
NA,TRBV7-2,few,TRBJ2-5,CASSLSQEETQYF,TGTGCCAGCAGCTTATCCCAAGAAGAGACCCAGTACTTC
TRBD2,TRBV11-2,few,TRBJ2-2,CASSLVSGSQNTGELFF,TGTGCCAGCAGCTTAGTAAGCGGGAGTCAAAACACCGGGGAGCTGTTTTTT
NA,TRBV9,once,TRBJ2-4,CASSPGEIAKNIQYF,TGTGCCAGCAGCCCAGGGGAGATAGCCAAAAACATTCAGTACTTC
NA,TRBV20-1,many,TRBJ2-7,CSARDVSVTRQYF,TGCAGTGCTAGAGATGTATCCGTTACGAGGCAGTACTTC
NA,TRBV10-3,many,TRBJ2-7,CAISRDPYEQYF,TGTGCCATCAGCCGGGACCCCTACGAGCAGTACTTC
NA,TRBV2,many,TRBJ1-2,CASIGSGTIVGYTF,TGTGCCAGCATTGGGAGTGGGACAATAGTAGGCTACACCTTC
NA,TRBV11-1,many,TRBJ2-7,CASRTRGGRAYEQYF,TGTGCCAGCAGGACAAGAGGCGGCAGGGCCTACGAGCAGTACTTC
NA,TRBV4-2,many,TRBJ2-5,CASSRTGGSQETQYF,TGTGCCAGCAGCCGGACCGGCGGCAGCCAAGAGACCCAGTACTTC
TRBD1,TRBV5-1,many,TRBJ2-4,CASRGTGVAKNIQYF,TGCGCCAGCAGAGGGACAGGGGTAGCCAAAAACATTCAGTACTTC
NA,TRBV18,many,TRBJ2-2,CASSPDRANTGELFF,TGTGCCAGCTCACCGGACAGAGCGAACACCGGGGAGCTGTTTTTT
NA,TRBV29-1,NA,TRBJ2-1,CSVDSGPWHYLF,TGCAGCGTTGATAGTGGGCCGTGGCACTATCTCTTC
TRBD2,TRBV10-3,many,TRBJ2-7,CAVLAGGYEQYF,TGTGCCGTCCTAGCGGGAGGGTACGAGCAGTACTTC
NA,TRBV6-2/TRBV6-3,NA,TRBJ2-4,CASSPQSPGTGIGTKNIQYF,TGTGCCAGCAGTCCCCAAAGTCCCGGGACGGGGATCGGAACCAAAAACATTCAGTACTTC
NA,TRBV27,many,TRBJ1-1,CASTPGGVNTEAFF,TGTGCCAGCACTCCGGGAGGGGTCAACACTGAAGCTTTCTTT
TRBD2,TRBV19,many,TRBJ2-7,CASRKGLARAYEQYF,TGTGCCAGTAGGAAGGGACTAGCGAGGGCCTACGAGCAGTACTTC
TRBD1,TRBV11-2,once,TRBJ2-6,CASSLGTGLRGANVLTF,TGTGCCAGCAGCTTAGGGACAGGGTTAAGGGGGGCCAACGTCCTGACTTTC
NA,TRBV6-5,few,TRBJ2-7,CASSYGHIGSYEQYF,TGTGCCAGCAGTTACGGACATATAGGGTCCTACGAGCAGTACTTC
TRBD1,TRBV30,few,TRBJ2-7,CAWSVPGTGSYEQYF,TGTGCCTGGAGTGTACCTGGGACAGGTTCCTACGAGCAGTACTTC
NA,TRBV6-1,many,TRBJ2-7,CASSEARTYEQYF,TGTGCCAGCAGTGAGGCAAGAACCTACGAGCAGTACTTC
NA,TRBV28,many,TRBJ1-6,CASSLWTANSPLHF,TGTGCCAGCAGTTTATGGACAGCTAATTCACCCCTCCACTTT
NA,TRBV6-1,few,TRBJ1-2,CASTPRGVEGYTF,TGTGCCAGCACCCCACGGGGGGTCGAAGGCTACACCTTC
TRBD1,TRBV7-8,few,TRBJ2-7,CASSYRDRGLLEQYF,TGTGCCAGCAGCTACCGGGACAGGGGGCTTTTGGAGCAGTACTTC
NA,TRBV18,NA,TRBJ2-7,CASSPGTPSEQYF,TGTGCCAGCTCACCGGGGACCCCCAGCGAGCAGTACTTC
TRBD2,TRBV6-2/TRBV6-3,many,TRBJ2-4,CASSYTGPGTSGFLDKNIQYF,TGTGCCAGCAGTTACACAGGGCCCGGGACTAGCGGGTTTCTGGACAAAAACATTCAGTACTTC
TRBD1,TRBV10-3,many,TRBJ2-7,CAIRGQGVSYEQYF,TGTGCCATCAGGGGACAGGGCGTATCCTACGAGCAGTACTTC
NA,TRBV4-2,few,TRBJ2-7,CASSQVLAETYEQYF,TGTGCCAGCAGCCAAGTGTTAGCGGAAACCTACGAGCAGTACTTC
TRBD1,TRBV7-9,once,TRBJ1-2,CASSLVGTGEDDYTF,TGTGCCAGCAGCTTAGTTGGGACAGGGGAAGATGACTACACCTTC
NA,TRBV4-2,many,TRBJ1-1,CASSQSQMNTEAFF,TGTGCCAGCAGCCAAAGCCAGATGAACACTGAAGCTTTCTTT
TRBD1,TRBV19,many,TRBJ1-1,CASSRQGGYTEAFF,TGTGCCAGTAGTAGACAGGGCGGGTACACTGAAGCTTTCTTT